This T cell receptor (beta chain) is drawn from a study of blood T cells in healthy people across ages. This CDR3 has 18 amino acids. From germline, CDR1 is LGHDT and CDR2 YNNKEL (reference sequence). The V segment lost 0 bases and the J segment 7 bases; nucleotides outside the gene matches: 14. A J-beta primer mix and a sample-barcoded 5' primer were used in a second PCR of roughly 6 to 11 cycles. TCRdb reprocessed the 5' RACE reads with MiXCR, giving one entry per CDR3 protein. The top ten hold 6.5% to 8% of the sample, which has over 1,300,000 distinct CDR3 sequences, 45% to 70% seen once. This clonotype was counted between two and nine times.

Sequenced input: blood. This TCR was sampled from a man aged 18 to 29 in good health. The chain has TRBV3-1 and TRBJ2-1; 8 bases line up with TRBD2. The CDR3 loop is CASSQDLKWTSRPNEQFF. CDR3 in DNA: TGTGCCAGCAGCCAAGATTTGAAATGGACTAGCCGGCCGAATGAGCAGTTCTTC.